Following are 25 T cell receptor beta chains from one sample sequenced in a study of T cell responses to AZD1222 COVID-19 vaccine. The protocol was immunoSEQ multiplex PCR, while the TCRdb copy is restricted to in-frame clones and leaves out a portion. The sample includes under 150,000 clones, more than 90% seen only once; the top ten take 0.85% to 1.3%. This sample comprised peripheral blood, obtained 28 days after the second AZD1222 dose. The receptors originated from an adult who received the AZD1222 COVID-19 vaccine.

This rearrangement joins TRBV5-6 to TRBJ2-5; D gene ambiguous. V lost 0 bases and J lost 7, with 13 bases in between. Germline V gene sequence: CDR1 SGHDT, CDR2 YYEEEE. This CDR3 region has 14 residues. The CDR3 protein is CASSLGLPPGTQYF. As DNA, the CDR3 is TGTGCCAGCAGCTTGGGGCTCCCGCCGGGGACCCAGTACTTC.

This clone turned up a few times. V usage is TRBV5-1 and J usage is TRBJ2-7, with 9 positions matching TRBD1. This CDR3 has 13 residues. The V and J ends lost 4 bases and 6 bases, in that order; junction bases with no gene match: 5. In germline, CDR1 is SGHRS, CDR2 YFSETQ. CDR3 sequence (DNA): TGCGCCAGCAGCCAAGGACAGGGGCGCGAGCAGTACTTC. Amino acid sequence: CASSQGQGREQYF.

The rearrangement links TRBV9 to TRBJ2-3; a weak D match, TRBD2 (6 bases). Trimming took 0 bases from V and 4 from J, leaving 12 bases between them. The CDR3 covers 15 residues. Germline CDR1 and CDR2: SGDLS and YYNGEE. The CDR3 coding sequence is TGTGCCAGCAGCGTAGGCGGAGGGGCAGCAGATACGCAGTATTTT. Its protein is CASSVGGGAADTQYF. Using reference TRBV9 and TRBJ2-3 for the parts outside the CDR3, the full variable domain is DSGVTQTPKHLITATGQRVTLRCSPRSGDLSVYWYQQSLDQGLQFLIQYYNGEERAKGNILERFSAQQFPDLHSELNLSSLELGDSALYFCASSVGGGAADTQYFGPGTRLTVL.

The chain recombines TRBV6-2 or TRBV6-3 with TRBJ1-1; 7 bases are a match to TRBD1. Germline-derived CDR1 and CDR2 are MNHEY and SVGEGT. This CDR3 has 13 amino acids. V gave up 5 bases and J gave up 5 bases; unmatched junction bases: 5. The CDR3: CASSHPQGTEAFF. In DNA, the CDR3 is TGTGCCAGCAGTCACCCACAGGGGACTGAAGCTTTCTTT.

The chain uses TRBV7-2 and TRBJ2-2; 8 bases line up with TRBD1. Germline CDR1 is SGHTA and CDR2 is FQGNSA. Trimming took 5 bases from V and 7 from J; bases not matched to a gene: 12. The CDR3 has 16 residues. For the CDR3, the DNA is TGTGCCAGCAGCCCTCCTAATTCAGGGGGCCACGGGGAGCTGTTTTTT. It yields the protein CASSPPNSGGHGELFF.

The chain combines TRBV6-6 with TRBJ1-3; the match to TRBD1 covers 10 bases. Per the germline V gene, CDR1 is MNHNY and CDR2 is SVGAGI (reference sequence). This CDR3 has 15 amino acids. Losses at the gene ends were 6 bases for V and 4 bases for J; bases not matched to a gene: 6. The CDR3 coding sequence is TGTGCCAGCAGCTCGGGACAGGGGAGCGGAAACACCATATATTTT. It is translated as CASSSGQGSGNTIYF.

The chain employs TRBV19 and TRBJ2-3; 8 bases align to TRBD1. CDR1 is LNHDA, CDR2 SQIVND, per germline (reference sequence). J gave up 1 base and V 5 bases, and 8 bases lay outside the gene matches. This CDR3 is built from 16 residues. The CDR3 nucleotides read TGTGCCAGTAGTTCCACAGGGGGTGTGGGCACAGATACGCAGTATTTT. It translates to CASSSTGGVGTDTQYF. Looking up the rest from reference TRBV19 and TRBJ2-3 gives the full variable domain: DGGITQSPKYLFRKEGQNVTLSCEQNLNHDAMYWYRQDPGQGLRLIYYSQIVNDFQKGDIAEGYSVSREKKESFPLTVTSAQKNPTAFYLCASSSTGGVGTDTQYFGPGTRLTVL.

The CDR3 coding sequence is TGTGCCAGCAGCTTAGAAGGGCGGCTAGGCTCACCCCTCCACTTT. Translation: CASSLEGRLGSPLHF. V and J are TRBV11-3 and TRBJ1-6; D gene ambiguous. Deletions cut 0 bases from V and 10 bases from J, with 13 bases between. CDR3 length equals 15 residues. Germline loops: CDR1 SGHNT, CDR2 YENEEA.

This sequence joins TRBV25-1 and TRBJ1-4, with TRBD1 matching 9 bases. The length of the CDR3 is 13 residues. The trim removed 8 bases at V and 7 bases at J, leaving 5 bases unmatched. In germline, CDR1 is MGHDK, CDR2 SYGVNS. The CDR3 spells CASHRGQGEKLFF. CDR3 DNA sequence: TGTGCCAGCCACAGGGGGCAGGGTGAAAAACTGTTTTTT.

V and J are TRBV6-1 and TRBJ2-5, with 7 bases identical to TRBD1. V gave up 2 bases and J gave up 10 bases; unmatched junction bases: 16. Germline V gene sequence: CDR1 MNHNS, CDR2 SASEGT. This CDR3 contains 16 residues. The CDR3 protein is CASSESWDSRLVGQYF. The CDR3, as DNA: TGTGCCAGCAGTGAAAGCTGGGACAGTAGGTTGGTGGGCCAGTACTTC.

The chain joins TRBV18 to TRBJ1-5, with TRBD1 matching 8 bases. Trimming cost V 3 bases and J 5 bases; bases outside gene matches: 6. Per the germline V gene, CDR1 is KGHSH and CDR2 is LQKENI. The length of the CDR3 is 15 residues. The DNA of the CDR3 is TGTGCCAGCTCACCCACCGGACAGGGCTATCAGCCCCAGCATTTT. Its translation: CASSPTGQGYQPQHF.

V and J are TRBV3-1 (or the pseudogene TRBV3-2) and TRBJ1-2; 8 nucleotides line up with TRBD1. Germline assignment: CDR1 LGHDT and CDR2 YNNKEL (reference sequence). The CDR3 length is 16 residues. The ends lost 2 bases at V and 3 bases at J; junction bases unmatched: 8. CDR3 sequence reads: CASSQFDKTGDYGYTF. The CDR3 DNA follows: TGTGCCAGCAGCCAATTTGATAAGACAGGGGACTATGGCTACACCTTC.

The V and J genes are TRBV4-3 and TRBJ1-2; D is undetermined. CDR1 LGHNA and CDR2 YSLEER come from the germline V gene. V dropped 0 bases and J dropped 7 bases, with 12 bases sitting between them. The CDR3 extends over 14 amino acids. In DNA form, the CDR3 reads TGCGCCAGCAGCCAAGATGGACTGGCGGGTGGCTACACCTTC. This gives the protein CASSQDGLAGGYTF.

The CDR3 DNA follows: TGTGCCAGCAGCCTAACAGATAACGAGCAGTACTTC. Its translation is CASSLTDNEQYF. The chain combines TRBV4-2 with TRBJ2-7; the D is unclear. This CDR3 contains 12 residues. Trimming pared 4 bases from V and 5 bases from J, leaving 9 bases between. Per germline, CDR1 LGHNA and CDR2 YNFKEQ.

This sequence joins TRBV25-1 and TRBJ2-7; the D is unclear. CDR3 size: 12 residues. CDR1 and CDR2 from the germline V gene are MGHDK and SYGVNS. V lost 3 bases and J 7 bases, leaving 10 bases between the germline ends. As DNA, the CDR3 is TGTGCCAGCAGTGATTCCCCGGTTGAGCAGTACTTC. It specifies CASSDSPVEQYF.

The rearrangement uses TRBV28 and TRBJ1-2, with a tentative D call TRBD1 (5 bases). This CDR3 has 15 residues. The V end lost 3 bases, the J end lost 6 bases, and 17 bases lay between the germline ends. The germline V gene encodes CDR1 MDHEN and CDR2 SYDVKM. The CDR3 sequence: CASSLPLRGVHGYTF. In DNA, the CDR3 is TGTGCCAGCAGTTTGCCCCTGAGAGGGGTACATGGCTACACCTTC.

This sequence joins TRBV19 and TRBJ2-2; the match to TRBD1 covers 7 bases. CDR3 length equals 16 residues. The V and J ends lost 3 bases and 0 bases, in that order; junction bases with no gene match: 4. Looked up from germline, CDR1 is LNHDA and CDR2 is SQIVND (reference sequence). The CDR3 reads CASSISGTANTGELFF. The CDR3 DNA reads as TGTGCCAGTAGTATTTCGGGGACAGCGAACACCGGGGAGCTGTTTTTT.

The chain combines TRBV19 with TRBJ2-7; the D is unclear. V lost 1 base and J lost 3, with 13 bases in between. CDR1 is LNHDA, CDR2 SQIVND, per germline (reference sequence). The CDR3 is 15 amino acids. The CDR3 nucleotides read TGTGCCAGTAGTATAGGCCCTGGTTTCAACTACGAGCAGTACTTC. Its protein is CASSIGPGFNYEQYF.

The V call is TRBV6-4, the J call TRBJ2-2, with 13 nucleotides matching TRBD2. Germline assignment: CDR1 MRHNA and CDR2 SNTAGT. CDR3 size: 17 residues. Trimming at V came to 3 bases and at J to 2 bases, leaving 3 bases not matched to a gene. Here the CDR3 DNA reads TGTGCCAGCAGTGAAACTAGCGGGGGGGCCAACACCGGGGAGCTGTTTTTT. Amino acids: CASSETSGGANTGELFF.

This chain joins TRBV24-1 and TRBJ2-5; D is tentatively TRBD1 or TRBD2 (6 bases each). The germline V gene has CDR1 KGHDR and CDR2 SFDVKD. The V gene lost 4 bases and the J gene lost 2 bases, with 13 bases spanning the gap. The CDR3 spans 15 residues. In nucleotides, the CDR3 is TGTGCCACCAGTGAAGGGGGGTCAGGGCAAGAGACCCAGTACTTC. Its translation: CATSEGGSGQETQYF.

CDR3 sequence (DNA): TGTGCCTGGAGTAGGACTAGCGGGGGTTATCCGCCCGATACGCAGTATTTT. This translates into CAWSRTSGGYPPDTQYF. The chain carries TRBV30 and TRBJ2-3, with TRBD2 identical over 13 bases. The ends lost 2 bases at V and 6 bases at J; junction bases unmatched: 11. Germline lookup yields CDR1 GTSNPN and CDR2 SVGIG (reference sequence). CDR3 length: 17 residues. Supplemented by reference TRBV30 and TRBJ2-3, the full variable domain reads SQTIHQWPATLVQPVGSPLSLECTVEGTSNPNLYWYRQAAGRGLQLLFYSVGIGQISSEVPQNLSASRPQDRQFILSSKKLLLSDSGFYLCAWSRTSGGYPPDTQYFGPGTRLTVL.

This clone was observed a handful of times. The rearrangement uses TRBV21-1 and TRBJ2-1; the D segment call TRBD2 is taken from the table without a DNA check. TRBV21-1 is a listed pseudogene. The CDR3 covers 16 residues. CDR3 sequence: CASSKGYYPTYNEQFF. CDR3 DNA: TGTGCCAGCAGCAAAGGGTACTACCCAACCTACAATGAGCAGTTCTTC.

The chain employs TRBV19 and TRBJ2-2, with TRBD2 matching 13 bases. The J segment lost 7 bases and the V segment lost 6 bases, leaving 5 bases of the junction unmatched. In germline, CDR1 is LNHDA, CDR2 SQIVND (reference sequence). The CDR3 totals 15 residues. CDR3 bases: TGTGCCAGTAGACTAGCGGGAGGGCTCGGCGGGGAGCTGTTTTTT. Protein: CASRLAGGLGGELFF. Variable domain in full (rest from reference TRBV19 and TRBJ2-2): DGGITQSPKYLFRKEGQNVTLSCEQNLNHDAMYWYRQDPGQGLRLIYYSQIVNDFQKGDIAEGYSVSREKKESFPLTVTSAQKNPTAFYLCASRLAGGLGGELFFGEGSRLTVL.

DNA for the CDR3: TGTGCCAGCAGCCCAGGACAGACTTTGAACACTGAAGCTTTCTTT. Amino acids: CASSPGQTLNTEAFF. The chain couples TRBV11-2 to TRBJ1-1; the D gene is possibly TRBD1 (6 bases). The V end was cut by 5 bases, the J end by 0 bases, with 13 bases between. Germline CDR1 SGHAT, CDR2 FQNNGV. This CDR3 is 15 amino acids long.

The V gene is TRBV24-1, the J gene TRBJ2-3, with a possible D match to TRBD1 (5 bases). From germline, CDR1 is KGHDR and CDR2 SFDVKD. The CDR3 loop spans 13 amino acids. The ends were cut back, 0 bases at V and 10 bases at J, with 10 bases in the middle. For the CDR3, the DNA is TGTGCCACCAGTGATTTGGTGCTAGGGGCGCAGTATTTT. It specifies CATSDLVLGAQYF.